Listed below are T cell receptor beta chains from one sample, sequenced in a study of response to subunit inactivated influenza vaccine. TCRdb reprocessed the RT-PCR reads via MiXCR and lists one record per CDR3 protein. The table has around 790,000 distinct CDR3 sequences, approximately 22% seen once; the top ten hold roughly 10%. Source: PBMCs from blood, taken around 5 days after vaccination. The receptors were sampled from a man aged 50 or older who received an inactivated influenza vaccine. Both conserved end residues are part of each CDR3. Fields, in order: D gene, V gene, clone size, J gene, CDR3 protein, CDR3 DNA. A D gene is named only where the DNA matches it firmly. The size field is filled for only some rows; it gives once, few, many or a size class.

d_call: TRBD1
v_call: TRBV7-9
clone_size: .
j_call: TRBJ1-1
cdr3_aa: CASSLETGVAEAFF
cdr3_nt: TGTGCCAGCAGCTTAGAGACAGGGGTAGCTGAAGCTTTCTTT

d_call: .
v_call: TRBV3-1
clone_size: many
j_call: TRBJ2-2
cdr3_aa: CASSQGGTGELFF
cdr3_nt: TGTGCCAGCAGCCAAGGGGGCACCGGGGAGCTGTTTTTT

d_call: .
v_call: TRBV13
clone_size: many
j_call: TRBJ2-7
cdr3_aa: CASSMDQYEQYF
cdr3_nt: TGTGCCAGCAGCATGGACCAGTACGAGCAGTACTTC

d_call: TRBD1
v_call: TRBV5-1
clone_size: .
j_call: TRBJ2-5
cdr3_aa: CASSSGDRGQETQYF
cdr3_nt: TGCGCCAGCAGCTCGGGGGACAGGGGGCAAGAGACCCAGTACTTC

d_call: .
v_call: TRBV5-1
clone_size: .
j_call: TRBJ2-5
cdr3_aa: CASSPQRRETQYF
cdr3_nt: TGCGCCAGCAGCCCCCAGCGACGGGAGACCCAGTACTTC

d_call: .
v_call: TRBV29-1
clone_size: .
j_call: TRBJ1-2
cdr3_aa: CSVGKMLGTGGYTF
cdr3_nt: TGCAGCGTTGGCAAAATGTTGGGGACGGGAGGCTACACCTTC

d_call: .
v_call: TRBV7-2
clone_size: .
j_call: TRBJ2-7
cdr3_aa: CASSLEGFGGQYF
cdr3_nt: TGTGCCAGCAGCTTAGAGGGATTTGGGGGGCAGTACTTC

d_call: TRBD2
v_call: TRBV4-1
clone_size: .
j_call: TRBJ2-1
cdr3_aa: CASSQAMGLAYNEQFF
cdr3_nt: TGCGCCAGCAGCCAAGCAATGGGACTAGCATACAATGAGCAGTTCTTC

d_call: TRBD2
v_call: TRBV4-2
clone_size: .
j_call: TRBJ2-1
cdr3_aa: CASSQSTGGLSYYNEQFF
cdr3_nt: TGTGCCAGCAGCCAATCGACGGGGGGGCTTAGCTACTACAATGAGCAGTTCTTC

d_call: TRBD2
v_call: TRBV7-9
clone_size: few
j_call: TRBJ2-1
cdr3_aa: CASRPLAATYNEQFF
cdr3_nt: TGTGCCAGCAGACCCCTAGCGGCTACATACAATGAGCAGTTCTTC

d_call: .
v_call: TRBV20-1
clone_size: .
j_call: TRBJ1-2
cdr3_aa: CSARDGRAGYGYTF
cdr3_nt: TGCAGTGCTAGAGATGGCAGGGCTGGATATGGCTACACCTTC

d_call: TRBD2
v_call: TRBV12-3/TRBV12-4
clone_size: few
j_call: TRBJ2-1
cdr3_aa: CASSPSSGGGSYNEQFF
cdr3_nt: TGTGCCAGCAGTCCTTCTAGCGGGGGGGGATCCTACAATGAGCAGTTCTTC

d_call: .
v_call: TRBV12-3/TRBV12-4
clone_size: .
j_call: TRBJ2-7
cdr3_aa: CASSFEGSVDEQYF
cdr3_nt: TGTGCCAGCAGTTTTGAGGGGTCGGTGGACGAGCAGTACTTC

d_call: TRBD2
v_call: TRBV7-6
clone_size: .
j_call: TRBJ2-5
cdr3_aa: CASSGLAGGSQETQYF
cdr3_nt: TGTGCCAGCTCAGGACTAGCGGGAGGTTCCCAAGAGACCCAGTACTTC

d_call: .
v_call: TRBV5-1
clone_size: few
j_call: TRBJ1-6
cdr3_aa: CASSLGDRAPSPLHF
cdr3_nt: TGCGCCAGCAGCTTGGGCGACAGAGCCCCTTCACCCCTCCACTTT

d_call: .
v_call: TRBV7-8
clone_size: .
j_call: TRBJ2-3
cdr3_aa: CASSLVSGRADTQYF
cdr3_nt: TGTGCCAGCAGCTTGGTAAGCGGTCGAGCAGATACGCAGTATTTT

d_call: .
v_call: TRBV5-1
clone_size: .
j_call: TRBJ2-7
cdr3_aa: CASSRGGFYEQYF
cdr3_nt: TGCGCCAGCAGCCGTGGGGGATTCTACGAGCAGTACTTC

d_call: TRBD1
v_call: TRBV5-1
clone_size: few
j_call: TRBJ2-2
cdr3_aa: CASSLSWTGATGELFF
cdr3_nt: TGCGCCAGCAGCTTGTCATGGACAGGGGCGACCGGGGAGCTGTTTTTT

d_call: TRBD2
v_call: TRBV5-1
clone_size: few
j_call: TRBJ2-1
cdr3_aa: CASSLVFGTSYNEQFF
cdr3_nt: TGCGCCAGCAGCTTGGTGTTTGGGACTAGCTACAATGAGCAGTTCTTC

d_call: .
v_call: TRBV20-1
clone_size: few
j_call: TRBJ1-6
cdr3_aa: CSARTGPNSPLHF
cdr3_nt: TGCAGTGCTAGGACAGGCCCAAATTCACCCCTCCACTTT

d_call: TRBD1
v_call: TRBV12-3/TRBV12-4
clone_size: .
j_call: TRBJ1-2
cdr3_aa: CASSRAQGAWGYTF
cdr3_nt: TGTGCCAGCAGCCGGGCCCAGGGGGCGTGGGGCTACACCTTC

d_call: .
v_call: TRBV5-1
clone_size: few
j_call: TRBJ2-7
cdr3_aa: CASSLSGLSSYEQYF
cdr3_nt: TGCGCCAGCAGCTTGTCAGGGCTTAGCTCCTACGAGCAGTACTTC

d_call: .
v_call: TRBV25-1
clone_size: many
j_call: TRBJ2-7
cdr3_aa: CASSESAGYEQYF
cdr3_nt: TGTGCCAGCAGTGAATCGGCAGGTTACGAGCAGTACTTC

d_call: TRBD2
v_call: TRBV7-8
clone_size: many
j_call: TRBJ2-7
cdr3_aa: CASSPTRLAAYEQYF
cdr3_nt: TGTGCCAGCAGCCCTACGCGACTAGCGGCCTACGAGCAGTACTTC

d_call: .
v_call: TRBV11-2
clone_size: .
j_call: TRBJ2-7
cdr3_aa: CASSVPVGEQYF
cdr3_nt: TGTGCCAGCAGCGTGCCGGTGGGCGAGCAGTACTTC

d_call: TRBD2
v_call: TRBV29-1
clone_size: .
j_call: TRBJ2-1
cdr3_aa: CSGTIQREGAYNEQFF
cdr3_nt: TGCAGCGGTACTATTCAGCGGGAGGGCGCCTACAATGAGCAGTTCTTC

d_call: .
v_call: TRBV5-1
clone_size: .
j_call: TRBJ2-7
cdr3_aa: CASGPSSGVSYEQYF
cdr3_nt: TGCGCCAGCGGCCCGTCGAGTGGGGTCTCCTACGAGCAGTACTTC

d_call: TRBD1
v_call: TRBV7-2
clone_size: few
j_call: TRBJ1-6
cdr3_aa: CASSPRARGQFNSPLHF
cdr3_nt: TGTGCCAGCAGCCCCCGAGCAAGGGGGCAATTTAATTCACCCCTCCACTTT

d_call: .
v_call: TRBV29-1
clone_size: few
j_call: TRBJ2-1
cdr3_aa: CSGVRYNEQFF
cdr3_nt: TGCAGCGGAGTACGCTACAATGAGCAGTTCTTC

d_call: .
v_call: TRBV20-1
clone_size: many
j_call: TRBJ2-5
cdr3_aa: CSARAGETQYF
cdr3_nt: TGCAGTGCTAGAGCAGGAGAGACCCAGTACTTC

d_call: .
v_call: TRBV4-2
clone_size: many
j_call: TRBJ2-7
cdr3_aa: CASRPSSPYEEQYF
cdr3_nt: TGTGCCAGCAGGCCTAGCAGCCCCTACGAGGAGCAGTACTTC

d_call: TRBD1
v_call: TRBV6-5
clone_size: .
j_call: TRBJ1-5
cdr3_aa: CASQPGTGVTRGSNQPQHF
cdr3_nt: TGTGCCAGCCAGCCTGGGACAGGGGTCACGAGGGGTAGCAATCAGCCCCAGCATTTT

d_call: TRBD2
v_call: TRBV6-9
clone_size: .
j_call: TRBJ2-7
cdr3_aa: CARDSGRLSEQYF
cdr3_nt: TGTGCCAGGGATAGCGGGAGACTTTCCGAGCAGTACTTC

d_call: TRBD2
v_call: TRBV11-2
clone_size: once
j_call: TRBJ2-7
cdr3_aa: CASSQSSGRPSYEQYF
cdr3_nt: TGTGCCAGCAGCCAATCTAGCGGGAGGCCCTCCTACGAGCAGTACTTC

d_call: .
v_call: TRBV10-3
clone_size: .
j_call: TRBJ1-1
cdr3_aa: CAISTRNTEAFF
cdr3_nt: TGTGCCATCAGTACTCGGAACACTGAAGCTTTCTTT

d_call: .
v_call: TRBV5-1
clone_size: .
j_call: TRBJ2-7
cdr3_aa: CASSLEGRPFEQYF
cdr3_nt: TGCGCCAGCAGCTTGGAAGGCAGGCCTTTCGAGCAGTACTTC

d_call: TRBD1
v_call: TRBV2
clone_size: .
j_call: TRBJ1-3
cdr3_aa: CASSDGQGNSGNTIYF
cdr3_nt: TGTGCCAGCAGTGACGGACAGGGGAACTCTGGAAACACCATATATTTT

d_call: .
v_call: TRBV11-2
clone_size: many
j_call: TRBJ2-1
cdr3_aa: CASSLYQGLLVKAGSYNEQFF
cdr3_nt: TGTGCCAGCAGCTTATATCAGGGGCTGCTGGTCAAGGCGGGCTCCTACAATGAGCAGTTCTTC

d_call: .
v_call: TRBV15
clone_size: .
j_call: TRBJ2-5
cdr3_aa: CATTTGRERAQETQYF
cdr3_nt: TGTGCCACCACGACCGGACGAGAGCGCGCTCAAGAGACCCAGTACTTC

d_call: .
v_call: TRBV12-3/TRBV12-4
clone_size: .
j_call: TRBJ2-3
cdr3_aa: CASSLGQGQADTQYF
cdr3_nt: TGTGCCAGCAGTTTGGGGCAGGGCCAGGCAGATACGCAGTATTTT

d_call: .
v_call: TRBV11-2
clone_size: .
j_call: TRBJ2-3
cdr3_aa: CASSGHLFGAPSTDTQYF
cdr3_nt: TGTGCCAGCAGCGGACACCTCTTTGGGGCTCCAAGCACAGATACGCAGTATTTT

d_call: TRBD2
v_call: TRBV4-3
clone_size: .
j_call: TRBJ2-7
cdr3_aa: CASSPTSGSAYEQYF
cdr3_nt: TGCGCCAGCAGCCCGACTAGCGGGAGTGCCTACGAGCAGTACTTC

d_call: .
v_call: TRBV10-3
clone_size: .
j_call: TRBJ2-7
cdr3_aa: CAIRSLGNEQYF
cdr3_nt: TGTGCCATCAGATCACTGGGGAACGAGCAGTACTTC

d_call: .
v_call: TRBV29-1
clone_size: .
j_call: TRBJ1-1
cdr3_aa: CSVVRPSSTEAFF
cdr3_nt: TGCAGCGTTGTAAGGCCTTCGAGCACTGAAGCTTTCTTT

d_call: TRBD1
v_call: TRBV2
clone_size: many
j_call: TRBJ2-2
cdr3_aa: CASRRAYRGFDTGELFF
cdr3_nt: TGTGCCAGCAGGAGGGCCTACAGGGGTTTTGACACCGGGGAGCTGTTTTTT

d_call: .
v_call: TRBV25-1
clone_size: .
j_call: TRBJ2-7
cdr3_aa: CASSDVWGREQYF
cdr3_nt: TGTGCCAGCAGTGACGTCTGGGGGAGGGAGCAGTACTTC

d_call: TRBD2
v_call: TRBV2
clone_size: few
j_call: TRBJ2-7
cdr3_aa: CASRNPGLADLIYEQYF
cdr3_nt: TGTGCCAGCAGGAATCCGGGACTAGCGGATCTTATCTACGAGCAGTACTTC

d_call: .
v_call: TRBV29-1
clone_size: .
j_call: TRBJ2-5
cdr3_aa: CSVGGRAKETQYF
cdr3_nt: TGCAGCGTTGGGGGACGCGCCAAAGAGACCCAGTACTTC

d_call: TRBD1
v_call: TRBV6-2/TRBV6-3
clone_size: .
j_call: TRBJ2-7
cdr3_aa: CASRKPGQGALEQYF
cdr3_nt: TGTGCCAGCAGGAAGCCGGGACAGGGGGCACTCGAGCAGTACTTC

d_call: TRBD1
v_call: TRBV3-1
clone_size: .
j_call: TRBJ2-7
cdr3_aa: CASSPLTGWREQYF
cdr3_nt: TGTGCCAGCAGCCCCCTGACAGGGTGGCGAGAGCAGTACTTC

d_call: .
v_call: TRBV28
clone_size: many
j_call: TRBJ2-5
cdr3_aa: CASSLWARRETQYF
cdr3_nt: TGTGCCAGCAGTTTGTGGGCAAGGAGGGAGACCCAGTACTTC

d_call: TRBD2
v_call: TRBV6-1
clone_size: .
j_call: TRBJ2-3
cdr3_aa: CASSVGLAGKDTQYF
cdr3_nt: TGTGCCAGCAGTGTCGGGCTAGCGGGAAAAGATACGCAGTATTTT

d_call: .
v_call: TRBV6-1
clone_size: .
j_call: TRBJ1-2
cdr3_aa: CASSEGRLGYTF
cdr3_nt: TGTGCCAGCAGTGAAGGAAGGCTCGGCTACACCTTC

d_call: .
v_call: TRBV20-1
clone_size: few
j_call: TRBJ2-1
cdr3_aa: CGGRVAYNEQFF
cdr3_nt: TGCGGAGGCAGGGTTGCCTACAATGAGCAGTTCTTC

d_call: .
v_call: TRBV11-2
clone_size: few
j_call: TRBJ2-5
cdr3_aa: CASSPSKGTQYF
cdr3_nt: TGTGCCAGCAGCCCCTCCAAAGGGACCCAGTACTTC

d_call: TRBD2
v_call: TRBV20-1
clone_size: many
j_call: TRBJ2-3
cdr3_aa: CSARDWGASGRISDTQYF
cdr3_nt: TGCAGTGCTAGAGATTGGGGAGCTAGCGGGAGGATCTCAGATACGCAGTATTTT

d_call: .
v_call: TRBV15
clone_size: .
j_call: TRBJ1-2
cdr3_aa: CATSRAAGEIYGYTF
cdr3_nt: TGTGCCACCAGCAGAGCCGCAGGAGAAATCTATGGCTACACCTTC

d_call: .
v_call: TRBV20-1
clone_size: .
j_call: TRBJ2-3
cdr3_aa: CSARVVRADTQYF
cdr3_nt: TGCAGTGCTAGAGTGGTGCGGGCAGATACGCAGTATTTT

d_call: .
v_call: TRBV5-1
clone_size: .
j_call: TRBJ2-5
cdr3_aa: CASSPMDPGETQYF
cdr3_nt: TGCGCCAGCAGCCCCATGGACCCGGGGGAGACCCAGTACTTC

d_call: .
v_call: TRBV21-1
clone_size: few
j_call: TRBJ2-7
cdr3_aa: CASHRGLQVSYEQYF
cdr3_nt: TGTGCCAGCCATAGGGGACTTCAAGTATCCTACGAGCAGTACTTC